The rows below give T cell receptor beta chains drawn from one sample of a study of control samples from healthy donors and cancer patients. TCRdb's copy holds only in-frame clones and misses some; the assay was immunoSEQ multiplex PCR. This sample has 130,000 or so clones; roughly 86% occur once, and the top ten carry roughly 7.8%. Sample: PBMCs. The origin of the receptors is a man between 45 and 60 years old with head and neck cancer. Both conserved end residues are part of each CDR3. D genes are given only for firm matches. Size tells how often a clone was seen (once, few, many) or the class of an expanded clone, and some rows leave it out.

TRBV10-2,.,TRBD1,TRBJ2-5,CASSGTLRGRLTETQYF,TGCGCCAGCAGTGGGACCTTGAGGGGGCGACTTACAGAGACCCAGTACTTC
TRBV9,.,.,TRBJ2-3,CASRGAAGDSTDTQYF,TGTGCCAGCAGAGGGGCGGCTGGCGATAGCACAGATACGCAGTATTTT
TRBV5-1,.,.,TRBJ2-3,CASSLFGDTQYF,TGCGCCAGCAGCTTGTTCGGGGATACGCAGTATTTT
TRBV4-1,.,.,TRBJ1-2,CASSQERGQDEFGYTF,TGCGCCAGCAGCCAAGAAAGGGGTCAGGATGAGTTTGGCTACACCTTC
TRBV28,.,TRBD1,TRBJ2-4,CASSLGTGGLKNIQYF,TGTGCCAGCAGTCTTGGGACAGGGGGACTCAAAAACATTCAGTACTTC
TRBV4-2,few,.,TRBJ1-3,CASSQGGRLSGNTIYF,TGTGCCAGCAGCCAAGGAGGCAGACTCTCTGGAAACACCATATATTTT
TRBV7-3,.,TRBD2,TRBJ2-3,CASSLGRGGVNTQYF,TGTGCCAGCAGCCTAGGGCGGGGGGGCGTTAATACGCAGTATTTT
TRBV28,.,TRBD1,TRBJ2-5,CASKGQGATQYF,TGTGCCAGCAAGGGACAGGGGGCGACCCAGTACTTC
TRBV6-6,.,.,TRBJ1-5,CASSRSGEPQHF,TGTGCCAGCAGTCGGAGTGGGGAGCCCCAGCATTTT
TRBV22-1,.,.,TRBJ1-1,CPGSADLRENTEAFF,TGTCCTGGGAGCGCTGACCTCAGAGAGAACACTGAAGCTTTCTTT
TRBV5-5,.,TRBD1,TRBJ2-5,CASKGQGPQDAQETQYF,TGTGCCAGCAAAGGACAGGGGCCCCAGGATGCCCAAGAGACCCAGTACTTC
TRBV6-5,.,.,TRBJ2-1,CASSYARIGEQFF,TGTGCCAGCAGTTACGCTAGGATAGGCGAGCAGTTCTTC
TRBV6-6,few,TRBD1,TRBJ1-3,CASRSGDSSGNTIYF,TGTGCCAGCAGATCAGGGGACAGCTCTGGAAACACCATATATTTT
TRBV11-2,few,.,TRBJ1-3,CASSYQGNTIYF,TGTGCCAGCAGCTACCAGGGAAACACCATATATTTT
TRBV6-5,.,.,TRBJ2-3,CASSYSGQFTDTQYF,TGTGCCAGCAGTTACTCGGGGCAGTTCACAGATACGCAGTATTTT
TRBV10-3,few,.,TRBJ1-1,CAISEGTGGEAFF,TGTGCCATCAGTGAGGGTACAGGTGGGGAAGCTTTCTTT
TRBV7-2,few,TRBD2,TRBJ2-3,CASSFLAGTGTDTQYF,TGTGCCAGCAGCTTCCTAGCGGGGACCGGCACAGATACGCAGTATTTT
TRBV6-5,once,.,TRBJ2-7,CASSYHTGTNDYEQYF,TGTGCCAGCAGTTACCACACCGGGACAAACGACTACGAGCAGTACTTC
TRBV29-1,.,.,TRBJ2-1,CSAYLASHNEQFF,TGCAGCGCTTACCTGGCTAGTCACAATGAGCAGTTCTTC
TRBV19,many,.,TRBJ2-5,CASSMGAQFQETQYF,TGTGCCAGTAGTATGGGAGCGCAGTTTCAAGAGACCCAGTACTTC
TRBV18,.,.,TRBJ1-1,CASSPTASGTEAFF,TGTGCCAGCTCACCGACTGCCTCCGGCACTGAAGCTTTCTTT
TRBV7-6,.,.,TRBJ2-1,CASSFRQDTYNEQFF,TGTGCCAGCAGCTTTAGGCAGGATACCTACAATGAGCAGTTCTTC
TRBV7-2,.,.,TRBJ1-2,CASSPRQSTYGYTF,TGTGCCAGCAGCCCCCGACAGTCTACCTATGGCTACACCTTC
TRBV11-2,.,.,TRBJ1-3,CASSFGGANTIYF,TGTGCCAGCAGCTTCGGGGGGGCGAACACCATATATTTT
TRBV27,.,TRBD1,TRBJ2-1,CASSRGRGNNEQFF,TGTGCCAGCAGTCGGGGCAGGGGGAACAATGAGCAGTTCTTC
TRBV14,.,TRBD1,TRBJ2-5,CASSQLSGQGEKTQYF,TGTGCCAGCAGCCAACTGTCGGGACAGGGAGAAAAGACCCAGTACTTC
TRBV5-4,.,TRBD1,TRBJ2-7,CASSRNPGQGPVEQYF,TGTGCCAGCAGTCGTAATCCGGGACAGGGGCCGGTCGAGCAGTACTTC
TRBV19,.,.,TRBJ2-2,CASTHTGELFF,TGTGCCAGTACCCACACCGGGGAGCTGTTTTTT
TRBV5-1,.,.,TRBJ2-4,CASSLGLVKNIQYF,TGCGCCAGCAGCTTGGGACTAGTGAAAAACATTCAGTACTTC
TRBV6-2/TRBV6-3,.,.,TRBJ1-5,CASSYSQGNQPQHF,TGTGCCAGCAGTTACTCCCAGGGTAATCAGCCCCAGCATTTT
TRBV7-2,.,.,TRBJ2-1,CASSLHRSRAYNEQFF,TGTGCCAGCAGCTTACACAGGAGCCGGGCCTACAATGAGCAGTTCTTC
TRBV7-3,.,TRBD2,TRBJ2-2,CASSWTSGGSNTGELFF,TGTGCCAGCAGTTGGACTAGCGGGGGGTCAAACACCGGGGAGCTGTTTTTT
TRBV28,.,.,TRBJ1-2,CASRPPGGNYGYTF,TGTGCCAGCAGACCCCCTGGGGGTAACTATGGCTACACCTTC
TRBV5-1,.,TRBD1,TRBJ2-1,CASRTGQGYNEQFF,TGCGCCAGCAGAACGGGACAGGGCTACAATGAGCAGTTCTTC
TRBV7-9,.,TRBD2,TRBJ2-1,CASSRGGRESYNEQFF,TGTGCCAGCAGCCGCGGGGGACGGGAATCCTACAATGAGCAGTTCTTC
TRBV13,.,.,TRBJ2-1,CASSPRGFSSYNEQFF,TGTGCCAGCAGTCCCAGGGGATTTAGCTCCTACAATGAGCAGTTCTTC
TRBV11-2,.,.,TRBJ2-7,CASSLGRQASYEQYF,TGTGCCAGCAGCTTAGGGCGACAGGCCTCCTACGAGCAGTACTTC
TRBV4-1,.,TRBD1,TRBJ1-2,CASRLTGGSNYGYTF,TGCGCCAGCAGGCTAACAGGGGGCTCTAACTATGGCTACACCTTC
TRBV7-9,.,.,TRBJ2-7,CASSPQGGLYEQYF,TGTGCCAGCAGCCCGCAGGGAGGCCTCTACGAGCAGTACTTC
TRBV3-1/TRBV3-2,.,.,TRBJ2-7,CASSPESAGTVYEQYF,TGTGCCAGCAGCCCCGAGAGTGCGGGGACGGTCTACGAGCAGTACTTC
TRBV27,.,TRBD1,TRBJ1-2,CASSFPTGRGYTF,TGTGCCAGCAGTTTCCCGACAGGGAGAGGCTACACCTTC
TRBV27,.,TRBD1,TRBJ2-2,CASSLWTGNTGELFF,TGTGCCAGCAGTTTATGGACAGGGAACACCGGGGAGCTGTTTTTT
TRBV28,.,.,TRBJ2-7,CASSLSGQSYEQYF,TGTGCCAGCAGTTTATCAGGGCAGTCCTACGAGCAGTACTTC
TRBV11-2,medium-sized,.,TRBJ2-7,CASSLDGVARTYEQYF,TGTGCCAGCAGCTTAGATGGTGTGGCCAGAACCTACGAGCAGTACTTC
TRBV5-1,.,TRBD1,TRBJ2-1,CASSLGQGGYNEQFF,TGCGCCAGCAGCTTGGGACAGGGCGGGTACAATGAGCAGTTCTTC
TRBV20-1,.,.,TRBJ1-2,CSAQGVYGYTF,TGCAGTGCCCAGGGAGTTTATGGCTACACCTTC
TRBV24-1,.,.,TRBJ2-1,CATSDPNSGPNEQFF,TGTGCCACCAGTGATCCTAACTCAGGTCCCAATGAGCAGTTCTTC
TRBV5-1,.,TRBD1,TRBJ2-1,CASSFEGQSYNEQFF,TGCGCCAGCAGCTTCGAGGGACAGAGCTACAATGAGCAGTTCTTC
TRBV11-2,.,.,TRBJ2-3,CASSLESQSTQYF,TGTGCCAGCAGCTTAGAGTCACAGAGCACGCAGTATTTT
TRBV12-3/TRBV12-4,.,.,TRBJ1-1,CASSLTNTEAFF,TGTGCCAGCAGTTTAACGAACACTGAAGCTTTCTTT
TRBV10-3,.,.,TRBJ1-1,CAISYRGSTEAFF,TGTGCCATCAGCTACCGAGGGAGCACTGAAGCTTTCTTT
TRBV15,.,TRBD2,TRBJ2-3,CATSQLGGRGTDTQYF,TGTGCCACCAGCCAGCTTGGCGGGAGGGGAACAGATACGCAGTATTTT
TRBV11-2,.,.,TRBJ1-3,CASSLDLIGTGNTIYF,TGTGCCAGCAGCTTAGATCTGATAGGGACTGGAAACACCATATATTTT
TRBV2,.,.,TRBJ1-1,CASTTEAFF,TGTGCCAGCACCACTGAAGCTTTCTTT
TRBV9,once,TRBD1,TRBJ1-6,CASSRTGSNNSPLHF,TGTGCCAGCAGTAGGACAGGGTCCAATAATTCACCCCTCCACTTT